The 31 T cell receptor beta chains given below trace back to one sample, sequenced in a study of cytomegalovirus exposure and HLA in healthy donors. Researchers ran the PCR with 60 Vbeta and 13 Jbeta primers. The data were produced by immunoSEQ multiplex PCR, yet TCRdb's version contains in-frame clones alone and is incomplete. The repertoire holds roughly 200,000 clones, with roughly 90% as singletons. Sequencing input: PBMCs. These TCRs come from a boy aged 2-15 years in good health and CMV-seronegative.

The rearrangement links TRBV28 to TRBJ2-3; the D gene is possibly TRBD2 (5 bases). V lost 6 bases to trimming and J lost 0 bases, with 10 bases between them. This CDR3 has 14 amino acids. Germline values: CDR1 MDHEN, CDR2 SYDVKM. The DNA of the CDR3 is TGTGCCAGCAGGTATGGGGAGAGCACAGATACGCAGTATTTT. It specifies CASRYGESTDTQYF.

The CDR3 DNA sequence: TGTGCCAGCAGCTCCCGAGGGGAGACCCAGTACTTC. Translating it yields CASSSRGETQYF. V usage is TRBV7-2 and J usage is TRBJ2-5, with a weak D call TRBD2 (5 bases). The V end lost 4 bases, the J end lost 5 bases, and 8 bases lay between the germline ends. This CDR3 region has 12 residues. From germline, CDR1 is SGHTA and CDR2 FQGNSA. The full variable domain, in which reference TRBV7-2 and TRBJ2-5 provide the parts outside the CDR3, is GAGVSQSPSNKVTEKGKDVELRCDPISGHTALYWYRQSLGQGLEFLIYFQGNSAPDKSGLPSDRFSAERTGGSVSTLTIQRTQQEDSAVYLCASSSRGETQYFGPGTRLLVL.

The chain uses TRBV7-9 and TRBJ2-7; TRBD2 agrees at 9 bases. The CDR3 runs to 15 residues. Trimming cost V 4 bases and J 12 bases; bases outside gene matches: 16. Germline loops: CDR1 SEHNR, CDR2 FQNEAQ (reference sequence). DNA of the CDR3: TGTGCCAGCAGCTCGATAGCGGGAGAAGGAGTAAGTCTGTACTTC. Amino acid sequence: CASSSIAGEGVSLYF.

The genes are TRBV30 and TRBJ1-2; D gene ambiguous. Trimming stripped 2 bases from V and 0 bases from J, with 13 bases between. The CDR3 totals 15 residues. Germline V gene data show CDR1 as GTSNPN and CDR2 as SVGIG (reference sequence). CDR3 sequence reads: CAWSKREGSNYGYTF. The DNA of the CDR3 is TGTGCCTGGAGTAAGAGAGAGGGATCTAACTATGGCTACACCTTC.

The chain couples TRBV21-1 to TRBJ1-1. TRBV21-1 is an annotated pseudogene. The CDR3 is 12 amino acids. CDR3 residues: CASSKGGAGAFF. The CDR3 DNA follows: TGTGCCAGCAGCAAGGGGGGGGCGGGGGCTTTCTTT.

This chain joins TRBV30 and TRBJ2-7; 8 bases line up with TRBD2. Per germline, CDR1 GTSNPN and CDR2 SVGIG (reference sequence). This CDR3 is built from 16 residues. After removal of 0 bases from V and 2 bases from J, the junction contained 9 bases not matched to a gene. The CDR3 region is CAWSVTGGAPTYEQYF. Here the CDR3 DNA reads TGTGCCTGGAGTGTAACCGGGGGGGCCCCTACCTACGAGCAGTACTTC.

This chain links TRBV11-3 with TRBJ2-2, with TRBD1 identical over 11 bases. The CDR3 has 15 residues. The V segment lost 6 bases and the J segment 7 bases; nucleotides outside the gene matches: 7. Germline CDR1 SGHNT, CDR2 YENEEA. The CDR3 spells CASRQGQGVIGELFF. The CDR3, as DNA: TGTGCCAGCAGACAGGGACAGGGGGTTATCGGGGAGCTGTTTTTT.

This clone has only one observation. The chain uses TRBV5-6 and TRBJ2-3; perhaps TRBD1 as D (6 bases). The V end was cut by 1 base, the J end by 4 bases, with 13 bases between. Germline loops: CDR1 SGHDT, CDR2 YYEEEE. This CDR3 contains 15 residues. The CDR3 protein is CASSLQGLGPDTQYF. In DNA, the CDR3 is TGTGCCAGCAGCTTGCAGGGGCTAGGTCCAGATACGCAGTATTTT.

This chain joins TRBV6-5 and TRBJ1-6, with TRBD1 as a possible D gene (5 bases). V lost 7 bases and J 8 bases, leaving 12 bases between the germline ends. CDR3 length: 13 residues. CDR1 is MNHEY and CDR2 is SVGAGI in the germline V gene. CDR3 DNA: TGTGCCAGCACCTCCAGGGTAGATTCACCCCTCCACTTT. It yields the protein CASTSRVDSPLHF.

The rearrangement uses TRBV5-1 and TRBJ2-2, with TRBD1 matching 7 bases. V was clipped by 2 bases and J by 4 bases; unmatched bases: 8. This CDR3 has 16 residues. Germline lookup yields CDR1 SGHRS and CDR2 YFSETQ. The CDR3 sequence is CASSLKTGMSTGELFF. The CDR3 DNA reads as TGCGCCAGCAGCTTAAAGACAGGGATGAGCACCGGGGAGCTGTTTTTT.

This clone was observed a handful of times. This chain joins TRBV6-1 and TRBJ2-2, with D perhaps given as TRBD1 or TRBD2 (6 bases each). Germline V gives CDR1 MNHNS, CDR2 SASEGT. The V gene lost 10 bases and the J gene lost 4 bases, with 10 bases spanning the gap. The CDR3 sequence is 12 residues long. CDR3 sequence: CANREVTGELFF. The CDR3 DNA reads TGTGCCAACAGGGAGGTCACCGGGGAGCTGTTTTTT.

This clone was detected only once. The chain joins TRBV9 to TRBJ2-5, with D perhaps TRBD2 (6 bases). The germline V gene encodes CDR1 SGDLS and CDR2 YYNGEE. The CDR3 length is 13 residues. V was cut by 4 bases and J by 5 bases, with 12 bases left in between. As DNA, the CDR3 is TGTGCCAGCAGCCCACGACTAGGGGAGACCCAGTACTTC. This codes for CASSPRLGETQYF.

The rearrangement joins TRBV7-3 to TRBJ2-7; TRBD2 is a possible D gene (5 bases). The CDR3 covers 13 residues. V was cut by 5 bases and J by 9 bases, with 17 bases left in between. Germline CDR1 SGHTA, CDR2 FQGTGA. The CDR3 here is CASSPDTEGLQYF. As DNA, the CDR3 is TGTGCCAGCAGCCCTGACACTGAGGGATTGCAGTACTTC.

This clone was detected a few times. The V call is TRBV6-1, the J call TRBJ1-1; tentative D call: TRBD1 (5 bases). The CDR3 loop spans 14 amino acids. CDR1 is MNHNS, CDR2 SASEGT, per germline. V gave up 5 bases and J gave up 1 base, with 11 bases separating them. CDR3 nucleotide sequence: TGTGCCAGCAGTCGCATAGACAGGAACACTGAAGCTTTCTTT. This codes for CASSRIDRNTEAFF.

V and J are TRBV2 and TRBJ2-3; 10 bases align to TRBD2. With V trimmed by 7 bases and J by 2 bases, 6 bases remained unmatched. The CDR3 extends over 15 amino acids. Germline loops: CDR1 SNHLY, CDR2 FYNNEI. The CDR3: CASKHGTSATDTQYF. CDR3 nucleotides: TGTGCCAGCAAACATGGGACTAGCGCCACAGATACGCAGTATTTT.

The chain joins TRBV4-1 to TRBJ2-5, with 14 bases fitting TRBD2. After removal of 5 bases from V and 0 bases from J, the junction contained 8 bases not matched to a gene. CDR3 length: 18 amino acids. Germline CDR1 reads MGHRA; CDR2 reads YSYEKL. The CDR3 sequence: CASSLRTSGGSNQETQYF. In nucleotides, the CDR3 is TGCGCCAGCAGCTTAAGGACTAGCGGGGGGTCGAACCAAGAGACCCAGTACTTC.

Comments on this clone: Its ends do not fully match the called genes, so a read error is possible. The chain uses TRBV7-9 and TRBJ1-2; 7 nucleotides line up with TRBD1. CDR3 size: 14 residues. The germline V gene has CDR1 SEHNR and CDR2 FQNEAQ (reference sequence). The DNA for the CDR3 is TGTTCCAGCAGCTTCGGGGACAGCCGATATGGCTACACCTTC. Protein product: CSSSFGDSRYGYTF.

This clone was seen a single time. CDR3 nucleotide sequence: TGTGCCAGCAGCGGAAACCCGGAGGGACAGTACTTC. Translated: CASSGNPEGQYF. The J gene is TRBJ2-5, the V gene TRBV7-8; tentatively, D is TRBD2 (6 bases). This CDR3 is built from 12 residues. V shed 5 bases and J shed 11 bases, with 15 bases lying between them. Looked up from germline, CDR1 is SGHVS and CDR2 is FQNEAQ.

J is TRBJ1-1 and V is TRBV6-4; D possibly corresponds to TRBD1 (5 bases). The germline CDR1 and CDR2 sequences are MRHNA and SNTAGT. CDR3 length: 14 residues. Trimming removed 6 bases from V and 5 bases from J, with 16 bases in between. CDR3 sequence (DNA): TGTGCCAGCAGGGCCGGGGGTCCGGGGACTGAAGCTTTCTTT. The encoded protein is CASRAGGPGTEAFF.

This sequence joins TRBV6-1 and TRBJ1-1; D unresolved. The germline V gene encodes CDR1 MNHNS and CDR2 SASEGT. CDR3 size: 13 residues. The V end lost 7 bases, the J end lost 5 bases, and 14 bases lay between the germline ends. In nucleotides, the CDR3 is TGTGCCAGCACCAATACGCGGAGGACTGAAGCTTTCTTT. It translates to CASTNTRRTEAFF.

V usage is TRBV6-1 and J usage is TRBJ1-4; weak D call: TRBD1 (5 bases). Germline V lookup: CDR1 MNHNS, CDR2 SASEGT. The V end lost 4 bases, the J end lost 0 bases, and 12 bases lay between the germline ends. CDR3 length equals 16 residues. CDR3 sequence (DNA): TGTGCCAGCAGTGTGGGCAGGGCTGCAACTAATGAAAAACTGTTTTTT. The encoded protein is CASSVGRAATNEKLFF.

This rearrangement joins TRBV30 to TRBJ2-3, with TRBD2 matching over 12 bases. The CDR3 is 16 residues long. J was trimmed by 2 bases and V by 4 bases; bases with no gene match: 7. The V gene's germline CDR1 is GTSNPN and CDR2 SVGIG (reference sequence). This CDR3 reads CAWTKLAGGFTDTQYF. In nucleotides, the CDR3 is TGTGCCTGGACCAAACTAGCGGGGGGTTTCACAGATACGCAGTATTTT.

The V call is TRBV9, the J call TRBJ2-3, with 8 bases that match TRBD2. There are 15 residues in the CDR3. Germline V gene sequence: CDR1 SGDLS, CDR2 YYNGEE. The J segment lost 6 bases and the V segment lost 0 bases, leaving 6 bases of the junction unmatched. The CDR3 reads CASSVGDGGVDTQYF. Written as DNA, the CDR3 is TGTGCCAGCAGCGTAGGGGACGGGGGGGTGGATACGCAGTATTTT. Full variable domain (outside the CDR3, taken from reference TRBV9 and TRBJ2-3): DSGVTQTPKHLITATGQRVTLRCSPRSGDLSVYWYQQSLDQGLQFLIQYYNGEERAKGNILERFSAQQFPDLHSELNLSSLELGDSALYFCASSVGDGGVDTQYFGPGTRLTVL.

The chain joins TRBV19 to TRBJ1-5; weak D call: TRBD1 (6 bases). Germline loops: CDR1 LNHDA, CDR2 SQIVND (reference sequence). V lost 5 bases, J lost 9 bases, and 20 bases lay in between. CDR3 length: 15 residues. CDR3 residues: CASSWGGGAGRPQHF. The CDR3 DNA follows: TGTGCCAGTAGTTGGGGAGGGGGGGCAGGACGGCCCCAGCATTTT.

The rearrangement uses TRBV7-9 and TRBJ2-7; TRBD2 agrees at 12 bases. This CDR3 is 15 amino acids long. CDR1 and CDR2 (germline): SEHNR, FQNEAQ (reference sequence). Trimming removed 3 bases from V and 2 bases from J; junction bases left unmatched: 2. The CDR3 DNA reads TGTGCCAGCAGCTTGGGACTAGCGGGTACCTACGAGCAGTACTTC. It encodes CASSLGLAGTYEQYF.

This clone was observed a single time. This rearrangement joins TRBV5-1 to TRBJ2-5; TRBD2 might be the D (6 bases). The germline V and J ends were trimmed by 5 bases and 7 bases, with 18 bases remaining between them. The CDR3 loop spans 14 amino acids. Germline V lookup: CDR1 SGHRS, CDR2 YFSETQ. CDR3 loop: CASSAGTGIGTQYF. The CDR3 region has the DNA TGCGCCAGCAGTGCGGGGACGGGGATAGGGACCCAGTACTTC.

The chain couples TRBV6-1 to TRBJ1-3; TRBD1 agrees at 7 bases. J was trimmed by 0 bases and V by 5 bases; bases with no gene match: 4. CDR3 length: 15 amino acids. Germline assignment: CDR1 MNHNS and CDR2 SASEGT. The CDR3: CASSPQGSSGNTIYF. CDR3 bases: TGTGCCAGCAGTCCACAGGGGAGCTCTGGAAACACCATATATTTT.

This clone was found once. CDR3: CASSLGTGKNYGYTF. In DNA form, the CDR3 reads TGTGCCAGCAGCTTAGGTACAGGGAAGAACTATGGCTACACCTTC. The chain employs TRBV7-2 and TRBJ1-2; D is perhaps TRBD1 (6 bases). Trimming pared 1 base from V and 2 bases from J, leaving 11 bases between. The germline gives CDR1 SGHTA, CDR2 FQGNSA. This CDR3 has 15 amino acids. Supplemented by reference TRBV7-2 and TRBJ1-2, the full variable domain reads GAGVSQSPSNKVTEKGKDVELRCDPISGHTALYWYRQSLGQGLEFLIYFQGNSAPDKSGLPSDRFSAERTGGSVSTLTIQRTQQEDSAVYLCASSLGTGKNYGYTFGSGTRLTVV.

The gene calls are TRBV2 and TRBJ1-4; 7 nucleotides match TRBD1. The CDR3 consists of 15 residues. With 4 bases clipped from V and 3 bases from J, the junction kept 5 bases outside the gene matches. Germline CDR1 is SNHLY and CDR2 is FYNNEI. The CDR3 sequence: CASSGQGEANEKLFF. CDR3 in DNA: TGTGCCAGCAGTGGGCAGGGGGAGGCTAATGAAAAACTGTTTTTT.

The chain recombines TRBV15 with TRBJ2-1; D may be TRBD2 (5 bases). CDR1 and CDR2 (germline): LNHNV, YYDKDF (reference sequence). CDR3 length: 11 amino acids. Trimming pared 1 base from V and 11 bases from J, leaving 6 bases between. For the CDR3, the DNA is TGTGCCACCAGCAGAGCGGGGAAGCAGTTCTTC. This encodes CATSRAGKQFF.

The sample holds one count of this clone. Other nucleotide sequences from this sample produce the same CDR3. The V and J genes are TRBV30 and TRBJ2-7, with TRBD1 identical over 7 bases. From germline, CDR1 is GTSNPN and CDR2 SVGIG (reference sequence). The trim removed 0 bases at V and 1 base at J, leaving 3 bases unmatched. CDR3 length equals 14 residues. CDR3 in DNA: TGTGCCTGGAGTGTAGGGGGCTCTTCCTACGAGCAGTACTTC. Protein: CAWSVGGSSYEQYF.